The 32 T cell receptor beta chains presented below share a single source sample, sequenced in a study of OX40 agonist ivuxolimab in advanced cancers. Libraries were prepared by immunoSEQ multiplex PCR; TCRdb keeps only in-frame clonotypes and omits some of them. The sample holds around 83,000 clones, roughly 90% seen once. The input for sequencing was CD4+ or CD8+ T cells sorted from blood, taken in a trial of the OX40 agonist ivuxolimab. Source of these receptors: an adult with an advanced solid tumor such as melanoma, head and neck, liver or kidney cancer.

The V call is TRBV2, the J call TRBJ1-5, with 7 bases lining up with TRBD1. This CDR3 spans 14 amino acids. Trimming removed 7 bases from V and 1 base from J; junction bases left unmatched: 4. The germline V gene has CDR1 SNHLY and CDR2 FYNNEI. Here the CDR3 reads CASTWDSSNQPQHF. The CDR3 DNA reads as TGTGCCAGCACCTGGGACAGCAGCAATCAGCCCCAGCATTTT.

The gene calls are TRBV5-6 and TRBJ2-2, with TRBD2 identical over 14 bases. Per the germline V gene, CDR1 is SGHDT and CDR2 is YYEEEE. Losses at the gene ends were 4 bases for V and 7 bases for J; bases not matched to a gene: 6. This CDR3 is 16 amino acids long. CDR3 loop: CASSMYGTSGSGELFF. The CDR3 nucleotides are TGTGCCAGCAGCATGTACGGGACTAGCGGGAGCGGGGAGCTGTTTTTT. Filled out from reference TRBV5-6 and TRBJ2-2, the complete variable domain reads DAGVTQSPTHLIKTRGQQVTLRCSPKSGHDTVSWYQQALGQGPQFIFQYYEEEERQRGNFPDRFSGHQFPNYSSELNVNALLLGDSALYLCASSMYGTSGSGELFFGEGSRLTVL.

The chain is built from TRBV5-1 and TRBJ1-1, with TRBD1 matching over 8 bases. Germline V gives CDR1 SGHRS, CDR2 YFSETQ. There are 16 residues in the CDR3. Losses at the gene ends were 0 bases for V and 5 bases for J; bases not matched to a gene: 9. The CDR3 spells CASSLEGQEVVTEAFF. For the CDR3, the DNA is TGCGCCAGCAGCTTGGAGGGACAGGAGGTTGTTACTGAAGCTTTCTTT.

The chain employs TRBV5-1 and TRBJ2-2; D uncertain. The CDR3 has 14 amino acids. Between the trimmed V and J ends, which lost 1 base and 1 base, there was a span of 5 bases. The germline CDR1 and CDR2 sequences are SGHRS and YFSETQ. The CDR3 bases are TGCGCCAGCAGCTTGTCAGGGAACACCGGGGAGCTGTTTTTT. This translates into CASSLSGNTGELFF.

The chain couples TRBV5-1 to TRBJ2-7; TRBD1 or TRBD2 may be the D gene (6 bases each). Germline V CDR1 and CDR2: SGHRS, YFSETQ. The CDR3 totals 15 residues. Trimming shortened V by 5 bases and J by 6 bases, and 21 bases separated the two germline ends. For the CDR3, the DNA is TGCGCCAGCAGTTTACAGGGTGGGGACTCAGCCGAGCAGTACTTC. It yields the protein CASSLQGGDSAEQYF.

Only one count was recorded for this clone. The rearrangement links TRBV30 to TRBJ2-2; 10 bases are a match to TRBD1. Germline loops: CDR1 GTSNPN, CDR2 SVGIG (reference sequence). This CDR3 region has 14 residues. V lost 3 bases to trimming and J lost 4 bases; unmatched junction nucleotides: 2. DNA of the CDR3: TGTGCCTGGAGGACAGGGGGCCCCACCGGGGAGCTGTTTTTT. This gives the protein CAWRTGGPTGELFF.

V usage is TRBV9 and J usage is TRBJ2-7; 8 bases fit TRBD2. Germline CDR1 SGDLS, CDR2 YYNGEE. CDR3 length: 16 amino acids. V lost 4 bases and J lost 5; bases outside the gene matches: 14. The CDR3 reads CASSPDSSGGRDEQYF. The CDR3 DNA sequence: TGTGCCAGCAGCCCAGACTCCAGCGGGGGAAGGGACGAGCAGTACTTC. The full variable domain, with the rest looked up from reference TRBV9 and TRBJ2-7, is DSGVTQTPKHLITATGQRVTLRCSPRSGDLSVYWYQQSLDQGLQFLIQYYNGEERAKGNILERFSAQQFPDLHSELNLSSLELGDSALYFCASSPDSSGGRDEQYFGPGTRLTVT.

The gene calls are TRBV4-1 and TRBJ1-2; D call uncertain. V was shortened by 2 bases and J by 0 bases, with 22 bases between the two germline ends. Per germline, CDR1 MGHRA and CDR2 YSYEKL. This CDR3 contains 19 residues. CDR3 DNA sequence: TGCGCCAGCAGCCAACTAATCTACACGGTATCCGGATCTAACTATGGCTACACCTTC. This sequence encodes CASSQLIYTVSGSNYGYTF.

This sequence joins TRBV30 and TRBJ1-4; tentative D call: TRBD1 (5 bases). CDR3 size: 15 residues. Trimming left V 4 bases short and J 5 bases short, with 17 bases between. Germline CDR1 is GTSNPN and CDR2 is SVGIG (reference sequence). CDR3 coding DNA: TGTGCCTGGAAATACCGGGACGTAGGAAATGAAAAACTGTTTTTT. Amino acid sequence: CAWKYRDVGNEKLFF.

The chain carries TRBV28 and TRBJ2-5, with D perhaps assigned TRBD1 or TRBD2 (5 bases each). This CDR3 is 11 amino acids long. V lost 7 bases and J 5 bases, leaving 8 bases between the germline ends. The germline gives CDR1 MDHEN, CDR2 SYDVKM. The CDR3 DNA follows: TGTGCCAGCACTTGGGGGGAGACCCAGTACTTC. This codes for CASTWGETQYF.

This chain joins TRBV28 and TRBJ2-2; D is perhaps TRBD1 (6 bases). The germline V gene encodes CDR1 MDHEN and CDR2 SYDVKM. V lost 5 bases to trimming and J lost 1 base, with 11 bases between them. This CDR3 region has 15 residues. The CDR3: CASSIQGRNTGELFF. CDR3 sequence (DNA): TGTGCCAGCAGTATCCAGGGGAGGAACACCGGGGAGCTGTTTTTT.

The J gene is TRBJ2-7, the V gene TRBV11-2; D is perhaps TRBD1 (6 bases). This CDR3 region has 15 residues. Germline V CDR1 and CDR2: SGHAT, FQNNGV. V was pared by 1 base and J by 4 bases, with 14 bases between. CDR3 in DNA: TGTGCCAGCAGCTTAGGGGGCAGGGGCATTTACGAGCAGTACTTC. Translating gives CASSLGGRGIYEQYF.

This clone was counted a single time. This chain links TRBV5-4 with TRBJ2-3; tentatively, D is TRBD1 (6 bases). Per the germline V gene, CDR1 is SGHNT and CDR2 is YYREEE (reference sequence). The CDR3 sequence is 14 residues long. V was trimmed by 1 base and J by 2 bases, leaving 8 bases between them. Here the CDR3 reads CASSLRDTTDTQYF. CDR3 DNA sequence: TGTGCCAGCAGCTTGCGGGACACCACAGATACGCAGTATTTT.

V is TRBV10-1 and J is TRBJ1-3; the D is unclear. The germline V gene encodes CDR1 WNHNN and CDR2 SYGVQD (reference sequence). The V and J ends lost 10 bases and 0 bases respectively, with 10 bases between them. This CDR3 is 13 amino acids long. In DNA, the CDR3 is TGCGCCACTACCAGGAGCTCTGGAAACACCATATATTTT. Residues: CATTRSSGNTIYF.

CDR3 protein: CASSRTGDSGNTIYF. CDR3 bases: TGTGCCAGCAGTCGTACAGGGGACAGTGGAAACACCATATATTTT. The chain links TRBV6-5 to TRBJ1-3, with 7 bases that match TRBD1. This CDR3 is 15 amino acids long. J gave up 3 bases and V 5 bases, and 7 bases lay outside the gene matches. Per germline, CDR1 MNHEY and CDR2 SVGAGI.

The rearrangement links TRBV10-3 to TRBJ1-2; possible D gene TRBD1, 6 bases. Germline V gene lookup returns CDR1 ENHRY and CDR2 SYGVKD. CDR3 size: 13 residues. The ends were cut back, 5 bases at V and 5 bases at J, with 12 bases in the middle. CDR3 sequence reads: CAISQQGGYGYTF. In DNA form, the CDR3 reads TGTGCCATCAGTCAACAGGGTGGGTATGGCTACACCTTC.

The chain uses TRBV7-3 and TRBJ2-5, with D perhaps matching TRBD2 (5 bases). Germline-derived CDR1 and CDR2 are SGHTA and FQGTGA. The CDR3 is 16 amino acids. V was shortened by 0 bases and J by 0 bases, with 11 bases between the two germline ends. Written as DNA, the CDR3 is TGTGCCAGCAGCTTAACGTTGTTGGGAGACCAAGAGACCCAGTACTTC. Translation: CASSLTLLGDQETQYF. The full variable domain, rest sourced from reference TRBV7-3 and TRBJ2-5, is GAGVSQTPSNKVTEKGKYVELRCDPISGHTALYWYRQSLGQGPEFLIYFQGTGAADDSGLPNDRFFAVRPEGSVSTLKIQRTERGDSAVYLCASSLTLLGDQETQYFGPGTRLLVL.

This clone was recorded only once. V is TRBV10-3 and J is TRBJ2-1; 7 nucleotides match TRBD2. Germline assignment: CDR1 ENHRY and CDR2 SYGVKD. V was clipped by 3 bases and J by 9 bases; unmatched bases: 8. The CDR3 has 14 amino acids. The CDR3 loop reads CAISDERDHSEQFF. As DNA, the CDR3 is TGTGCCATCAGTGACGAGCGGGATCACTCTGAGCAGTTCTTC.

This clone was seen more than once but under ten times. The V and J genes are TRBV19 and TRBJ1-1, with D unresolved. Deletions cut 6 bases from V and 0 bases from J, with 8 bases between. CDR1 LNHDA and CDR2 SQIVND come from the germline V gene (reference sequence). The CDR3 is made up of 13 amino acids. CDR3 in amino acids: CASRLALNTEAFF. The CDR3 coding sequence is TGTGCCAGTAGGTTGGCGTTGAACACTGAAGCTTTCTTT.

This chain links TRBV5-1 with TRBJ2-7; perhaps D is TRBD1 or TRBD2 (5 bases each). The germline V and J ends were trimmed by 4 bases and 3 bases, with 17 bases remaining between them. The V gene's germline CDR1 is SGHRS and CDR2 YFSETQ. This CDR3 is 15 amino acids long. The CDR3 loop is CASSLDSPRDYEQYF. The CDR3 coding sequence is TGCGCCAGCAGCCTCGACAGTCCTCGGGACTACGAGCAGTACTTC.

The V gene is TRBV2, the J gene TRBJ2-7; 12 nucleotides agree with TRBD1. The CDR3 has 15 amino acids. Unmatched junction bases numbered 5, after V lost 6 bases and J lost 2 bases. Germline V CDR1 and CDR2: SNHLY, FYNNEI. The CDR3 nucleotides read TGTGCCAGCAGCGCCGGGACAGGGGGCACCTACGAGCAGTACTTC. Its protein is CASSAGTGGTYEQYF. Variable domain in full (rest from reference TRBV2 and TRBJ2-7): EPEVTQTPSHQVTQMGQEVILRCVPISNHLYFYWYRQILGQKVEFLVSFYNNEISEKSEIFDDQFSVERPDGSNFTLKIRSTKLEDSAMYFCASSAGTGGTYEQYFGPGTRLTVT.

The rearrangement uses TRBV7-8 and TRBJ2-3, with a tentative D call TRBD2 (5 bases). V was clipped by 1 base and J by 2 bases, with 10 bases between them. The CDR3 is made up of 15 amino acids. Germline values: CDR1 SGHVS, CDR2 FQNEAQ. The CDR3 is CASSLDGSSTDTQYF. CDR3 DNA: TGTGCCAGCAGCTTAGATGGGAGTTCCACAGATACGCAGTATTTT.

The V and J genes are TRBV19 and TRBJ1-2; D not certain. The germline gives CDR1 LNHDA, CDR2 SQIVND (reference sequence). V lost 2 bases and J lost 3, with 13 bases in between. The CDR3 extends over 15 amino acids. The CDR3 region has the DNA TGTGCCAGTAGTATAAAACCAGGAAGGGACTATGGCTACACCTTC. This gives the protein CASSIKPGRDYGYTF.

The V gene is TRBV9, the J gene TRBJ1-2; maybe TRBD1 (5 bases). CDR3 length: 15 amino acids. Per the germline V gene, CDR1 is SGDLS and CDR2 is YYNGEE. The ends were cut back, 2 bases at V and 2 bases at J, with 13 bases in the middle. CDR3 residues: CASSVAGTANYGYTF. As DNA, the CDR3 is TGTGCCAGCAGCGTGGCCGGGACGGCAAACTATGGCTACACCTTC.

V and J are TRBV4-2 and TRBJ2-3; a possible D gene is TRBD2 (6 bases). This CDR3 comprises 18 residues. Germline CDR1 and CDR2: LGHNA and YNFKEQ. Trimming left V 0 bases short and J 0 bases short, with 16 bases between. In nucleotides, the CDR3 is TGTGCCAGCAGCCAAGAAAGACTAAGCGGGTTTAGCACAGATACGCAGTATTTT. It codes for CASSQERLSGFSTDTQYF.

CDR3 in amino acids: CASSQLTASGFDTQYF. The CDR3 DNA sequence: TGTGCCAGCAGCCAATTAACCGCTAGCGGGTTCGATACGCAGTATTTT. The chain uses TRBV5-6 and TRBJ2-3, with 8 nucleotides matching TRBD2. The CDR3 consists of 16 residues. Germline CDR1 and CDR2: SGHDT and YYEEEE. V dropped 4 bases and J dropped 6; count of bases not matched to a gene: 13.

The chain links TRBV5-1 to TRBJ1-2, with D hard to call. Trimming left V 0 bases short and J 4 bases short, with 10 bases between. The CDR3 covers 14 residues. Germline V gene lookup returns CDR1 SGHRS and CDR2 YFSETQ. CDR3 DNA: TGCGCCAGCAGCTTGGACTCCGCCCGCTATGGCTACACCTTC. This encodes CASSLDSARYGYTF.

The rearrangement uses TRBV28 and TRBJ1-1; 7 nucleotides align to TRBD1. J gave up 0 bases and V 10 bases, and 5 bases lay outside the gene matches. Germline V gives CDR1 MDHEN, CDR2 SYDVKM. The CDR3 spans 13 residues. CDR3 region: CAINRGLNTEAFF. In DNA, the CDR3 is TGTGCCATCAACAGGGGCCTGAACACTGAAGCTTTCTTT.

V usage is TRBV11-2 and J usage is TRBJ2-3; no clear D. The CDR3 has 15 residues. V lost 0 bases, J lost 0 bases, and 7 bases lay in between. CDR1 and CDR2 (germline): SGHAT, FQNNGV. CDR3 bases: TGTGCCAGCAGCTTAGATAAAGGTAGCACAGATACGCAGTATTTT. Protein product: CASSLDKGSTDTQYF.

V is TRBV25-1 and J is TRBJ1-5; no firm D call. From germline, CDR1 is MGHDK and CDR2 SYGVNS. CDR3 length: 16 amino acids. V lost 2 bases, J lost 0 bases, and 11 bases lay in between. CDR3 residues: CASSETDVHSNQPQHF. The CDR3, as DNA: TGTGCCAGCAGTGAAACTGATGTCCATAGCAATCAGCCCCAGCATTTT.

This clone was seen just once. The gene calls are TRBV5-1 and TRBJ2-3; D is unresolved. V shed 0 bases and J shed 0 bases, with 5 bases lying between them. The germline V gene encodes CDR1 SGHRS and CDR2 YFSETQ. The CDR3 is 14 residues long. CDR3 in amino acids: CASSLGLSTDTQYF. In DNA, the CDR3 is TGCGCCAGCAGCTTGGGCTTGAGCACAGATACGCAGTATTTT.

The DNA for the CDR3 is TGTGCCAGTAGTAGGGGGGCAGGGCTGACAGAGACCCAGTACTTC. Amino acids: CASSRGAGLTETQYF. The chain recombines TRBV19 with TRBJ2-5, with D perhaps given as TRBD1 or TRBD2 (6 bases each). Per germline, CDR1 LNHDA and CDR2 SQIVND (reference sequence). V was cut by 4 bases and J by 4 bases, with 16 bases left in between. The CDR3 runs 15 residues.